Below are 32 T cell receptor beta chains sequenced from a single sample in a study of cytomegalovirus exposure and HLA in healthy donors (TCRdb year 2017). Receptor libraries were prepared by the immunoSEQ multiplex PCR assay. The multiplex PCR relied on a mix of 60 forward primers for TCR Vbeta segments and 13 reverse primers for TCR Jbeta segments. TCRdb provides this immuneACCESS table in a form limited to in-frame rearrangements. Some clones are lacking; in checked studies, under half of them reflect an unresolved V gene, and why the rest are absent is not known. Recorded for this sample are roughly 120,000 clones; 65% to 75% of them occurred a single time. Around 4.9% of the sample belongs to the ten largest clones. Sequencing was carried out using PBMCs. The receptors were sampled from a man younger than 40 in good health and CMV-seropositive.

The chain employs TRBV29-1 and TRBJ1-2; a possible D gene is TRBD1 (6 bases). Germline V gene lookup returns CDR1 SQVTM and CDR2 ANQGSEA. This CDR3 region has 12 residues. V lost 8 bases to trimming and J lost 0 bases, with 10 bases between them. CDR3 sequence: CSTWTANYGYTF. For the CDR3, the DNA is TGCAGCACCTGGACAGCTAACTATGGCTACACCTTC.

This clone showed up just a few times. The chain links TRBV4-1 to TRBJ2-1, with D uncertain. The V end was cut by 3 bases, the J end by 3 bases, with 9 bases between. The CDR3 has 14 amino acids. CDR1 and CDR2 (germline): MGHRA, YSYEKL. Written as DNA, the CDR3 is TGCGCCAGCAGCCATACTTCGGGCTACAATGAGCAGTTCTTC. Translation gives CASSHTSGYNEQFF.

The rearrangement links TRBV5-1 to TRBJ2-2; TRBD2 matches at 15 bases. With V trimmed by 4 bases and J by 4 bases, 5 bases remained unmatched. Germline values: CDR1 SGHRS, CDR2 YFSETQ. CDR3 length: 17 residues. The CDR3 loop reads CASSTGLAGGVTGELFF. CDR3 in DNA: TGCGCCAGCAGCACCGGACTAGCGGGGGGGGTCACCGGGGAGCTGTTTTTT.

V gene TRBV7-9 combines with J gene TRBJ2-7, with TRBD1 identical over 7 bases. From germline, CDR1 is SEHNR and CDR2 FQNEAQ (reference sequence). V was pared by 5 bases and J by 4 bases, with 5 bases of the junction left unmatched. The CDR3 extends over 13 amino acids. The CDR3 loop reads CASSPDRVYEQYF. The CDR3 nucleotides are TGTGCCAGCAGCCCTGACAGGGTATACGAGCAGTACTTC.

The chain links TRBV30 to TRBJ1-1, with TRBD1 identical over 10 bases. The junction had 2 bases not matched to a gene; V was cut back by 3 bases and J by 1 base. The CDR3 spans 14 residues. Germline-derived CDR1 and CDR2 are GTSNPN and SVGIG (reference sequence). CDR3 DNA sequence: TGTGCCTGGAGCGGGACAGGGGCGAACACTGAAGCTTTCTTT. Amino acid sequence: CAWSGTGANTEAFF.

This clone was observed once. The V call is TRBV6-5, the J call TRBJ2-1; the match to TRBD1 covers 10 bases. Germline V gene data show CDR1 as MNHEY and CDR2 as SVGAGI. The CDR3 is 16 residues long. Unmatched junction bases numbered 10, after V lost 2 bases and J lost 9 bases. As DNA, the CDR3 is TGTGCCAGCAGTTACGGGGGTGGACAGGGGGGGGGTGAGCAGTTCTTC. Translation: CASSYGGGQGGGEQFF.

The rearrangement uses TRBV7-9 and TRBJ2-2; 7 bases map to TRBD1. V lost 6 bases and J lost 4; bases outside the gene matches: 8. Germline V gene sequence: CDR1 SEHNR, CDR2 FQNEAQ (reference sequence). The CDR3 has 15 amino acids. In DNA form, the CDR3 reads TGTGCCAGCAGTCTTAAGGGGGCACTCACCGGGGAGCTGTTTTTT. Translated: CASSLKGALTGELFF.

V is TRBV28 and J is TRBJ1-6; possible D gene TRBD1, 5 bases. Per germline, CDR1 MDHEN and CDR2 SYDVKM. V was trimmed by 6 bases and J by 6 bases, leaving 12 bases between them. The CDR3 loop spans 14 amino acids. CDR3 residues: CASRYQGFNSPLHF. In DNA form, the CDR3 reads TGTGCCAGCAGATACCAGGGTTTTAATTCACCCCTCCACTTT.

This rearrangement joins TRBV14 to TRBJ2-3; D is possibly TRBD2 (7 bases). The CDR3 extends over 16 amino acids. Germline V CDR1 and CDR2: SGHDN, FVKESK. Trimming pared 1 base from V and 2 bases from J, leaving 13 bases between. CDR3 sequence: CASSQVWGGPTDTQYF. CDR3 bases: TGTGCCAGCAGCCAAGTATGGGGGGGCCCCACAGATACGCAGTATTTT.

The rearrangement links TRBV7-3 to TRBJ1-1, with 8 bases identical to TRBD1. This CDR3 has 14 amino acids. In germline, CDR1 is SGHTA, CDR2 FQGTGA. Trimming took 2 bases from V and 1 from J; bases not matched to a gene: 0. The CDR3 sequence: CASSLDRGNTEAFF. In DNA form, the CDR3 reads TGTGCCAGCAGCTTAGACAGGGGGAACACTGAAGCTTTCTTT. Looking up the rest from reference TRBV7-3 and TRBJ1-1 gives the full variable domain: GAGVSQTPSNKVTEKGKYVELRCDPISGHTALYWYRQSLGQGPEFLIYFQGTGAADDSGLPNDRFFAVRPEGSVSTLKIQRTERGDSAVYLCASSLDRGNTEAFFGQGTRLTVV.

This clone was counted between two and nine times. V and J are TRBV5-6 and TRBJ1-1, with unresolved D. Looked up from germline, CDR1 is SGHDT and CDR2 is YYEEEE. The CDR3 is 13 residues long. Trimming took off 3 bases at V and 0 bases at J, with 6 bases between the two ends. The CDR3 DNA sequence: TGTGCCAGCAGCTCGCCAGTGAACACTGAAGCTTTCTTT. It codes for CASSSPVNTEAFF.

V gene TRBV9 combines with J gene TRBJ1-4; 8 bases are a match to TRBD1. This CDR3 contains 15 residues. J was trimmed by 7 bases and V by 3 bases; bases with no gene match: 8. Germline-derived CDR1 and CDR2 are SGDLS and YYNGEE. CDR3 bases: TGTGCCAGCAGCGCGTTGACAGGGGCAGGTGAAAAACTGTTTTTT. Translation: CASSALTGAGEKLFF.

The V gene is TRBV6-5, the J gene TRBJ1-5; D is ambiguous. This CDR3 contains 14 residues. V lost 6 bases to trimming and J lost 0 bases, with 9 bases between them. Germline values: CDR1 MNHEY, CDR2 SVGAGI. The CDR3 bases are TGTGCCAGCAGCCTATTTGGTAGCAATCAGCCCCAGCATTTT. This gives the protein CASSLFGSNQPQHF.

J is TRBJ2-1 and V is TRBV15; TRBD2 aligns across 8 bases. The CDR3 covers 14 residues. After removal of 4 bases from V and 6 bases from J, the junction contained 5 bases not matched to a gene. Germline loops: CDR1 LNHNV, CDR2 YYDKDF (reference sequence). DNA of the CDR3: TGTGCCACCAGCACCAGAACTAGCGGCAATGAGCAGTTCTTC. Translating gives CATSTRTSGNEQFF.

The chain joins TRBV9 to TRBJ1-4; TRBD1 matches at 12 bases. Per germline, CDR1 SGDLS and CDR2 YYNGEE. Trimming took 3 bases from V and 5 from J; bases not matched to a gene: 2. This CDR3 is 15 amino acids long. The DNA of the CDR3 is TGTGCCAGCAGCGGCGGGACAGGGGGCAATGAAAAACTGTTTTTT. Amino acids: CASSGGTGGNEKLFF.

This clone showed up just a few times. The chain combines TRBV30 with TRBJ2-7; a possible D gene is TRBD2 (7 bases). Germline CDR1 reads GTSNPN; CDR2 reads SVGIG (reference sequence). Trimming removed 0 bases at V and 4 bases at J, with 16 bases between. CDR3 length: 15 residues. As DNA, the CDR3 is TGTGCCTGGAGTGTAAAGGGGGGGCAGGCATACGAGCAGTACTTC. Protein: CAWSVKGGQAYEQYF.

The gene calls are TRBV6-5 and TRBJ1-2, with D unresolved. Between the trimmed V and J ends, which lost 4 bases and 0 bases, there was a span of 9 bases. CDR3 length: 14 residues. The V gene's germline CDR1 is MNHEY and CDR2 SVGAGI. The chain's CDR3 is CASSFLDTNYGYTF. The DNA of the CDR3 is TGTGCCAGCAGTTTCCTCGACACTAACTATGGCTACACCTTC.

This chain joins TRBV30 and TRBJ2-4; TRBD1 aligns across 9 bases. In germline, CDR1 is GTSNPN, CDR2 SVGIG (reference sequence). J lost 7 bases, V lost 0 bases, and 7 bases had no gene match. This CDR3 region has 15 residues. This CDR3 is CAWSVPLQGANIQYF. The DNA for the CDR3 is TGTGCCTGGAGTGTCCCTTTACAGGGGGCGAACATTCAGTACTTC.

V gene TRBV6-1 combines with J gene TRBJ2-4; D perhaps matches TRBD1 (5 bases). The CDR3 is 13 residues long. Germline V gene sequence: CDR1 MNHNS, CDR2 SASEGT. V dropped 7 bases and J dropped 0 bases, with 7 bases sitting between them. The CDR3 sequence is CASTGLAKNIQYF. Written as DNA, the CDR3 is TGTGCCAGCACAGGGTTAGCCAAAAACATTCAGTACTTC.

The sample holds a few counts of this clone. The chain combines TRBV16 with TRBJ1-5; possible D gene TRBD1, 6 bases. There are 13 residues in the CDR3. Germline-derived CDR1 and CDR2 are KGHSY and FQNENV. Trimming left V 2 bases short and J 7 bases short, with 9 bases between. CDR3 protein: CASSQEGGQPQHF. Here the CDR3 DNA reads TGTGCCAGCAGCCAAGAGGGGGGGCAGCCCCAGCATTTT.

A few counts support this clone. The chain is built from TRBV20-1 and TRBJ2-7; a weak D match, TRBD2 (7 bases). Per germline, CDR1 DFQATT and CDR2 SNEGSKA (reference sequence). The CDR3 consists of 11 residues. DNA of the CDR3: TGCAGCGCAAGGGGGGGCTACGAGCAGTACTTC. The encoded protein is CSARGGYEQYF.

The count of this clone is one. The chain is built from TRBV9 and TRBJ2-2; D is unresolved. The CDR3 is 21 amino acids. The germline V gene encodes CDR1 SGDLS and CDR2 YYNGEE. With 0 bases removed from V and 2 bases from J, the gap between germline ends came to 26 bases. The CDR3 bases are TGTGCCAGCAGCGTAGCACCCGACTTCTCGCGAGCCCCTATAAACACCGGGGAGCTGTTTTTT. Protein sequence: CASSVAPDFSRAPINTGELFF.

This chain links TRBV4-2 with TRBJ2-7; D uncertain. Germline V lookup: CDR1 LGHNA, CDR2 YNFKEQ. Deletions cut 0 bases from V and 1 base from J, with 7 bases between. This CDR3 comprises 14 residues. For the CDR3, the DNA is TGTGCCAGCAGCCAAGATCGCAGTTCCTACGAGCAGTACTTC. Translated: CASSQDRSSYEQYF.

The J gene is TRBJ2-5, the V gene TRBV29-1, with 11 bases matching TRBD1. Near its end, the DNA agrees better with TRBJ2-7, so the J call may be wrong. Germline assignment: CDR1 SQVTM and CDR2 ANQGSEA. This CDR3 region has 14 residues. The CDR3 sequence is CSVVRGQGAYEQYF. CDR3 coding DNA: TGCAGCGTTGTAAGGGGACAGGGGGCCTACGAGCAGTACTTC.

V usage is TRBV2 and J usage is TRBJ2-5; 7 bases map to TRBD2. From germline, CDR1 is SNHLY and CDR2 FYNNEI. V trimming: 3 bases; J trimming: 3 bases; junction bases outside the gene matches: 10. The length of the CDR3 is 16 residues. CDR3 nucleotides: TGTGCCAGCAGTGACCCTTCAGTCGCGGGGGAAGAGACCCAGTACTTC. It specifies CASSDPSVAGEETQYF.

About this clone: The junction departs from the called germline gene at one end, perhaps through a read error. The V and J genes are TRBV19 and TRBJ2-3, with a possible D match to TRBD2 (6 bases). The CDR3 totals 13 residues. Per germline, CDR1 LNHDA and CDR2 SQIVND (reference sequence). CDR3 amino acids: CSAAGTRRDTQYF. The CDR3 bases are TGCTCCGCGGCGGGGACCCGGAGGGATACGCAGTATTTT.

This clone was counted once. This chain links TRBV30 with TRBJ2-5; 12 nucleotides match TRBD1. The CDR3 spans 15 residues. With V trimmed by 0 bases and J by 5 bases, 4 bases remained unmatched. CDR1 is GTSNPN, CDR2 SVGIG, per germline (reference sequence). This CDR3 reads CAWSVGQGAGETQYF. As DNA, the CDR3 is TGTGCCTGGAGTGTGGGACAGGGGGCAGGGGAGACCCAGTACTTC.

The DNA of the CDR3 is TGTGCCAGCACCCTAGCGTACGAGCAGTACTTC. Encoded protein: CASTLAYEQYF. This chain connects TRBV2 to TRBJ2-7; D may be TRBD2 (6 bases). Trimming removed 7 bases at V and 4 bases at J, with 8 bases between. Germline-derived CDR1 and CDR2 are SNHLY and FYNNEI. The CDR3 totals 11 residues.

This chain uses TRBV10-3 with TRBJ2-7; D is possibly TRBD1 (5 bases). The germline V gene encodes CDR1 ENHRY and CDR2 SYGVKD. V shed 7 bases and J shed 0 bases, with 13 bases lying between them. The CDR3 consists of 14 residues. CDR3 DNA: TGTGCCATCAAAACGTCAGACAGCTCCTACGAGCAGTACTTC. It translates to CAIKTSDSSYEQYF.

The chain links TRBV5-1 to TRBJ2-3; D perhaps matches TRBD2 (6 bases). This CDR3 is built from 16 residues. Trimming removed 4 bases at V and 6 bases at J, with 21 bases between. CDR1 and CDR2 (germline): SGHRS, YFSETQ. The CDR3 nucleotides read TGCGCCAGCAGCCTATCGACGGCGGGGCCAGGGGATACGCAGTATTTT. It is translated as CASSLSTAGPGDTQYF.

The V and J genes are TRBV28 and TRBJ2-2, with 7 bases that match TRBD1. The V and J ends lost 4 bases and 5 bases, in that order; junction bases with no gene match: 4. The germline CDR1 and CDR2 sequences are MDHEN and SYDVKM. This CDR3 region has 14 residues. CDR3 region: CASSSGTVTGELFF. The CDR3 DNA is TGTGCCAGCAGTTCTGGGACAGTAACCGGGGAGCTGTTTTTT.

This clone was observed a few times. Other DNA variants within this sample encode the same CDR3. The V gene is TRBV30, the J gene TRBJ2-7; no reliable D call. V lost 0 bases and J 1 base, leaving 4 bases between the germline ends. Per the germline V gene, CDR1 is GTSNPN and CDR2 is SVGIG (reference sequence). CDR3 size: 12 residues. CDR3 coding DNA: TGTGCCTGGAGTGTACAGTCCTACGAGCAGTACTTC. It specifies CAWSVQSYEQYF.